Sequencing of this T cell receptor beta chain was carried out in a study of shared clonotypes between healthy human individuals. The germline gives CDR1 SGHAT, CDR2 FQNNGV. This CDR3 is 16 amino acids long. Trimming took 0 bases from V and 5 from J; bases not matched to a gene: 7. The test was conducted at deep level. Each cell subset's genomic DNA was divided evenly among several immunoSEQ plates. The table came from immunoSEQ multiplex PCR; TCRdb's copy has only in-frame clones and leaves some out. The repertoire holds 700,000 to 950,000 clones, with around 96% as singletons. Study outcomes and limitations: Researchers sampled only blood; tissue repertoires likely differ. It was the few donors that limited the genetic and exposure-history diversity represented.

CD8 cells classed as naive were CD45RO-negative and positively selected for CCR7, excluding terminally differentiated effector memory CD45RA+ cells. This clone was recorded a few times. Its antigen remains unidentified. What was sequenced was naive CD8+ T cells sorted from blood. The V gene is TRBV11-2, the J gene TRBJ2-3, with TRBD1 matching over 8 bases. The sequence was collected from a man aged 30 to 45 in good health. CDR3 protein: CASSLEGAGGVDTQYF. The CDR3, as DNA: TGTGCCAGCAGCTTAGAAGGGGCAGGGGGCGTAGATACGCAGTATTTT.